The T cell receptor beta chain under discussion was sequenced for a study of cytomegalovirus exposure and HLA in healthy donors. Only in-frame clones appear in the TCRdb table, and some are missing; sequencing was by immunoSEQ multiplex PCR. The sample records roughly 190,000 clones, around nine tenths being singletons. CDR3 length equals 17 residues. The germline V gene has CDR1 MGHRA and CDR2 YSYEKL. The J segment lost 1 base and the V segment lost 5 bases, leaving 10 bases of the junction unmatched. The receptor was derived from a man younger than 40 in good health and CMV-seropositive. The chain recombines TRBV4-1 with TRBJ2-1, with TRBD1 matching 8 bases. Sequencing was carried out using PBMCs. CDR3 amino acids: CASSGQGRHRSYNEQFF. In DNA form, the CDR3 reads TGCGCCAGCAGCGGACAGGGAAGGCATCGGTCCTACAATGAGCAGTTCTTC.